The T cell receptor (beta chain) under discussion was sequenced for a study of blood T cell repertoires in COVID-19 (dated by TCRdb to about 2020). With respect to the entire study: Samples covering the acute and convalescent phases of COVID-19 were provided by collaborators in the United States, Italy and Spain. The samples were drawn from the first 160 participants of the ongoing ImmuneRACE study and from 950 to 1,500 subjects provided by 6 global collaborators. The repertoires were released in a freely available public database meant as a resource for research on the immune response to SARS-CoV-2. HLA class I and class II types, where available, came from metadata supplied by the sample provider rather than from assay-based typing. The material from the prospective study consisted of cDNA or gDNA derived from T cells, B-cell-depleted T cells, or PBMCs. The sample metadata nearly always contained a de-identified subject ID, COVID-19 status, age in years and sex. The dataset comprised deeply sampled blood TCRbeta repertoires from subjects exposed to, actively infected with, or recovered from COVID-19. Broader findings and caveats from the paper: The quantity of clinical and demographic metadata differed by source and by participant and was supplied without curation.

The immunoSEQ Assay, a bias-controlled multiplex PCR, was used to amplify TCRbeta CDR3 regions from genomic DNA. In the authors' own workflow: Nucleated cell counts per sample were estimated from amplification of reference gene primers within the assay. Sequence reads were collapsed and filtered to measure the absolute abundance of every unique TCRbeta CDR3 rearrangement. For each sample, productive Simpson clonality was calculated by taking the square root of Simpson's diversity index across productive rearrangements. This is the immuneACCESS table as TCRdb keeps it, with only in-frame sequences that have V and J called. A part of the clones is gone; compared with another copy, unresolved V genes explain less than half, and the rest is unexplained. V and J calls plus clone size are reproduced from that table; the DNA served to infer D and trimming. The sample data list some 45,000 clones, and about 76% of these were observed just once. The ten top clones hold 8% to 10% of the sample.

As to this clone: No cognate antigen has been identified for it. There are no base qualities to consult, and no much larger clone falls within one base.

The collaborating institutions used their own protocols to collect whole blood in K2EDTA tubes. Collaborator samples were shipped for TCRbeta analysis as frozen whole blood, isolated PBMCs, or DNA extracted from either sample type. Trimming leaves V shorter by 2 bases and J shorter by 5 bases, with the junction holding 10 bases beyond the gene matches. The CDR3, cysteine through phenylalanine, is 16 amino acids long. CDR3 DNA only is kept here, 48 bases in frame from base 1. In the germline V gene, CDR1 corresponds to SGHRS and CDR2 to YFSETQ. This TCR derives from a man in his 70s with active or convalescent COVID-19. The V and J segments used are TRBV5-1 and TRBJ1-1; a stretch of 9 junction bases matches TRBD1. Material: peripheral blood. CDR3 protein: CASSFEQGALGTEAFF. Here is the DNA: TGCGCCAGCAGCTTTGAACAGGGGGCGCTCGGGACTGAAGCTTTCTTT.